This TCR beta chain stems from a study of T cells after yellow fever vaccination. The study's findings and limits: CD4 and CD8 compartments shared a small share of clonotypes.

Synthesis of TCR cDNA relied on 5'RACE template switching, which attached a universal primer site and UMIs. TCRdb processed the 5' RACE reads anew with MiXCR; each CDR3 protein has one entry. The sample yields some 400,000 distinct CDR3 sequences, over 15% seen once. The V end was cut by 3 bases, the J end by 0 bases, with 5 bases between. CDR3 size: 12 residues. Per germline, CDR1 DFQATT and CDR2 SNEGSKA (reference sequence). This clonotype was observed at least ten times. The antigen is not known. Specimen: PBMCs, collected before the yellow fever booster vaccination. The clonotype was recovered from a man younger than 35 who received the YFV17D yellow fever vaccine. The rearrangement uses TRBV20-1 and TRBJ1-2; D not resolved. CDR3 nucleotide sequence: TGCAGTGCTAGGACACCTAACTATGGCTACACCTTC. Protein: CSARTPNYGYTF.